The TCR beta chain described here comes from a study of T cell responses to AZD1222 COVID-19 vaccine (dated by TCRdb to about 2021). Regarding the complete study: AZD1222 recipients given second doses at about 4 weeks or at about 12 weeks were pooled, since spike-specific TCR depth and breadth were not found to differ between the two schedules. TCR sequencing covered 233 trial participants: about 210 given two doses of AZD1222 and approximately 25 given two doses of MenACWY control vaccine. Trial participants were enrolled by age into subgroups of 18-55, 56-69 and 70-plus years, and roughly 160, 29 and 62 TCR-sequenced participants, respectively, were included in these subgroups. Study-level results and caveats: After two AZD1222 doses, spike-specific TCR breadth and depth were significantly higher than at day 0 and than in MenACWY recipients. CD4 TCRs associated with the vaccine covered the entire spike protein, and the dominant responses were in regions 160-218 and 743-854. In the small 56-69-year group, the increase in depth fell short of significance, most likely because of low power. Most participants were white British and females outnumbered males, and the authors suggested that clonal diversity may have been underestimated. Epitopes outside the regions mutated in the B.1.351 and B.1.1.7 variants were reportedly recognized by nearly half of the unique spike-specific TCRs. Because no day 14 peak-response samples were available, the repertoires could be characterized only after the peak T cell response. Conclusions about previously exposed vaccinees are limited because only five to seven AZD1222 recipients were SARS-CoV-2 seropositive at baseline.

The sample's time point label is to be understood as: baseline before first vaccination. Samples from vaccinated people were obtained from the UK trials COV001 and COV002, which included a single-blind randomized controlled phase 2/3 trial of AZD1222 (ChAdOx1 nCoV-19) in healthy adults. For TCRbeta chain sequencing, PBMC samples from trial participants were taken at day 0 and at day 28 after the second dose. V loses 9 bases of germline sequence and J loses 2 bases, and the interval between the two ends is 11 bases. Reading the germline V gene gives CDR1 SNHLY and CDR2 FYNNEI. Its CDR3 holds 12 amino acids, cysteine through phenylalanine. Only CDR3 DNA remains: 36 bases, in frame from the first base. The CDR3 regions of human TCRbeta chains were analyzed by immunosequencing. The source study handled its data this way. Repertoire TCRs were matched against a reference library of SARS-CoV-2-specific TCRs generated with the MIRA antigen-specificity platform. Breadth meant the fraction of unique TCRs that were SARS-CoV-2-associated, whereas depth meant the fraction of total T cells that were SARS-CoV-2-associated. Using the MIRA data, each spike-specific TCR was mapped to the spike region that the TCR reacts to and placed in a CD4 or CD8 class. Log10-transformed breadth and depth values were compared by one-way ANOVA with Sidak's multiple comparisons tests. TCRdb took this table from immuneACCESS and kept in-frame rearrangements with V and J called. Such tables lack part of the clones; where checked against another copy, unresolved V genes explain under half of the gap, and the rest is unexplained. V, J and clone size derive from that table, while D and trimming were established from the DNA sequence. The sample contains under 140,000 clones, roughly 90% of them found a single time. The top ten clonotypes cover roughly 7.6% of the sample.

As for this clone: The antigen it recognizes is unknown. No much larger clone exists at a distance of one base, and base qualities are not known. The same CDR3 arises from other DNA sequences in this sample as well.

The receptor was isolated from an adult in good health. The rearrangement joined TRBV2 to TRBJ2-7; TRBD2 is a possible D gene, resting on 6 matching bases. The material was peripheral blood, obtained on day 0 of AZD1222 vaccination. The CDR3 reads CASLGGTYEQYF. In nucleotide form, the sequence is TGTGCCAGTTTGGGGGGTACCTACGAGCAGTACTTC. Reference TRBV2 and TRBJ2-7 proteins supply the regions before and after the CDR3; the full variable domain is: EPEVTQTPSHQVTQMGQEVILRCVPISNHLYFYWYRQILGQKVEFLVSFYNNEISEKSEIFDDQFSVERPDGSNFTLKIRSTKLEDSAMYFCASLGGTYEQYFGPGTRLTVT.